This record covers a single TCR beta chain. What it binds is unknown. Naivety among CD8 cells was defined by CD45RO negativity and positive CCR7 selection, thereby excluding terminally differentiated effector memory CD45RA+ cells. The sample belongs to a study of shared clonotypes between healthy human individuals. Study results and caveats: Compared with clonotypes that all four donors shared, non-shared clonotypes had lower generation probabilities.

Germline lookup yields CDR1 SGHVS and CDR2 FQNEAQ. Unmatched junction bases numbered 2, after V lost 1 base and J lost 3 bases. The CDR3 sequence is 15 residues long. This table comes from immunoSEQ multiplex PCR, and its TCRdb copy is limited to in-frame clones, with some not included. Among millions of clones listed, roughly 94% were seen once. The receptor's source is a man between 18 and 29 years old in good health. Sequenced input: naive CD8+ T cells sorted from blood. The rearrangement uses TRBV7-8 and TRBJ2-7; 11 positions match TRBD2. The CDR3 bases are TGTGCCAGCAGCTTAGACGGACTAGCGGGCTACGAGCAGTACTTC. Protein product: CASSLDGLAGYEQYF.